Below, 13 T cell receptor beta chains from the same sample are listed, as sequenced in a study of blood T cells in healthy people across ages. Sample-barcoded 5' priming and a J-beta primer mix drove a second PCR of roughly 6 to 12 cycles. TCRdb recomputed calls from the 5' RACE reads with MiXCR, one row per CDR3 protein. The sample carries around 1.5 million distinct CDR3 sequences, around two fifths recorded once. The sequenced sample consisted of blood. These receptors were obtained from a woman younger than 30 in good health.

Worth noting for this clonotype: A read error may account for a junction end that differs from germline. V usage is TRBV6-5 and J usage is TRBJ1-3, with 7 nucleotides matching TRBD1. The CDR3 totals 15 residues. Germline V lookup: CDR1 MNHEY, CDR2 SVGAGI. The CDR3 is CVSRTTGYSGNTIYF. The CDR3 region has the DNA TGTGTCAGCAGAACGACAGGGTACTCTGGAAACACCATATATTTT.

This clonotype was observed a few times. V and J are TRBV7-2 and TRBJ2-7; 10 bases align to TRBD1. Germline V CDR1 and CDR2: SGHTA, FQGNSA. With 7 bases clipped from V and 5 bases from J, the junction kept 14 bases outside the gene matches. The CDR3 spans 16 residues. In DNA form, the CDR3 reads TGTGCCAGCAACGCCGAACTCGGGACAGGGGTCCACGAGCAGTACTTC. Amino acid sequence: CASNAELGTGVHEQYF. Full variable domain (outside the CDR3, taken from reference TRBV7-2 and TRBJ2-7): GAGVSQSPSNKVTEKGKDVELRCDPISGHTALYWYRQSLGQGLEFLIYFQGNSAPDKSGLPSDRFSAERTGGSVSTLTIQRTQQEDSAVYLCASNAELGTGVHEQYFGPGTRLTVT.

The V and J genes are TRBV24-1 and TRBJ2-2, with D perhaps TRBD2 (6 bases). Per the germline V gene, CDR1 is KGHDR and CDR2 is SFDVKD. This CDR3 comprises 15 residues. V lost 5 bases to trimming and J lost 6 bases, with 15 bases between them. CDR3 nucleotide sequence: TGTGCCACCAGTGTTGGAGGGACCGTAGCCGGGGAGCTGTTTTTT. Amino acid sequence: CATSVGGTVAGELFF.

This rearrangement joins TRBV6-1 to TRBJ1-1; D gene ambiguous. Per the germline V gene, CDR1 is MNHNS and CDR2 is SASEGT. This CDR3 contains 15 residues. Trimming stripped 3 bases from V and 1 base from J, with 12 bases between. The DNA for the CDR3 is TGTGCCAGCAGTGAGGACCCTAGGGAGAACACTGAAGCTTTCTTT. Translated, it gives CASSEDPRENTEAFF.

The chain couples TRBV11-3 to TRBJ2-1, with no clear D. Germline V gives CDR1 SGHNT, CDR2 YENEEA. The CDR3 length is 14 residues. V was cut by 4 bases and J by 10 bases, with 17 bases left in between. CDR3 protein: CASSSTLSPYEQFF. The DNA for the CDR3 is TGTGCCAGCAGCTCAACCCTAAGTCCCTACGAGCAGTTCTTC.

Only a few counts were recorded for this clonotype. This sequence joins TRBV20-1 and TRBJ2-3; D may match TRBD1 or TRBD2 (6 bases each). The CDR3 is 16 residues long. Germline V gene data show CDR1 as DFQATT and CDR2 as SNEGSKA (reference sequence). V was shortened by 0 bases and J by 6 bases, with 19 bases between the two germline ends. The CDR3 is CSARDGAGTSSDTQYF. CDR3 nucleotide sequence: TGCAGTGCTAGAGACGGCGCGGGGACATCTTCGGATACGCAGTATTTT.

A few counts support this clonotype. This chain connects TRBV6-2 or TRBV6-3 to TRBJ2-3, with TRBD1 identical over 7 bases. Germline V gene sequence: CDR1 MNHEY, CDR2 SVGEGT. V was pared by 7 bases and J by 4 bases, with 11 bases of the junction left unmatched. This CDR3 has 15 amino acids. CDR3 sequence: CASNVNGGQADTQYF. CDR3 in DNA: TGTGCCAGCAACGTAAACGGCGGACAGGCAGATACGCAGTATTTT.

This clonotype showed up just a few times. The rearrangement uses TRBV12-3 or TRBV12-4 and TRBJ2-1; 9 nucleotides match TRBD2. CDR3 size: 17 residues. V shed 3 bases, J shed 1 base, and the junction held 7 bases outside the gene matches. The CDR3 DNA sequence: TGTGCCAGCAGTTTTGCTCCGCTAGCGGGATCCTACAATGAGCAGTTCTTC. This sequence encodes CASSFAPLAGSYNEQFF.

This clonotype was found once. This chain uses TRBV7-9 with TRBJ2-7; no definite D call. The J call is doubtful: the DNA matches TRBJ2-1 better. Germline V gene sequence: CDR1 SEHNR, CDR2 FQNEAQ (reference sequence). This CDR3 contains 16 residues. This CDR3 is CASSLVPLSQTYEQFF. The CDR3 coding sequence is TGTGCCAGCAGCTTAGTTCCCCTATCTCAGACCTACGAGCAGTTCTTC.

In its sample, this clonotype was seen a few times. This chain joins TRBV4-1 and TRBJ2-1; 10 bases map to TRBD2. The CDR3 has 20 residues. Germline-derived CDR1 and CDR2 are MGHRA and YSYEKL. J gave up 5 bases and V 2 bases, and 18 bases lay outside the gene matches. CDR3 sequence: CASSQYPQEVAGGGDNEQFF. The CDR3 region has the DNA TGCGCCAGCAGCCAATACCCTCAGGAAGTAGCGGGGGGTGGGGACAATGAGCAGTTCTTC.

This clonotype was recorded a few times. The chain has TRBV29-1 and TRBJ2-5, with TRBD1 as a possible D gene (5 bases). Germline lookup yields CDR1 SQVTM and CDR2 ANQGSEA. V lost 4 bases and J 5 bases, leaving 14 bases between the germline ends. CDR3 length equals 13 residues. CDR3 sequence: CSVVEGAMETQYF. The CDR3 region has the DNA TGCAGCGTTGTAGAAGGGGCGATGGAGACCCAGTACTTC.

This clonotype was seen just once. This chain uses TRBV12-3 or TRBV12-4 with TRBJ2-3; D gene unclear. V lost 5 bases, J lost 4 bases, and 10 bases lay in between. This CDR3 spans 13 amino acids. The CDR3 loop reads CASSNPRADTQYF. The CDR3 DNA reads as TGTGCCAGCAGTAACCCTAGAGCAGATACGCAGTATTTT.

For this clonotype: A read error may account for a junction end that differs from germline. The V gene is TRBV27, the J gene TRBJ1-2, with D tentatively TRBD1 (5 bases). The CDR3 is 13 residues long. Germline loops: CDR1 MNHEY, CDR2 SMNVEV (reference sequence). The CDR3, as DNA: TGTGCCAGCAGGTCCACAGGAGAGAATGGCCACACCTTC. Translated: CASRSTGENGHTF.